A selection of T cell receptor beta chains follows, all from one sample in a study of technical replicates of blood from a handful of donors. Sequenced by immunoSEQ multiplex PCR; TCRdb stores in-frame clones only, minus some. The profile shows 75,000 to 85,000 clones, more than 90% of them singletons. The sequenced sample consisted of T cells isolated from PBMCs. The receptors here all came from a human donor in good health. CDR3s include the opening cysteine and the closing phenylalanine or tryptophan. Fields, in order: J gene, D gene, clone size, V gene, CDR3 protein, CDR3 DNA. D genes are given only for firm matches. Only some rows state a clone size, as once, few, many or a class for expanded clones.

TRBJ2-7 NA NA TRBV6-1 CASSENQRVPYEQYF TGTGCCAGCAGTGAAAACCAGCGGGTCCCCTACGAGCAGTACTTC
TRBJ2-7 TRBD2 NA TRBV2 CASSSQTRTSGVYEQYF TGTGCCAGCAGTTCCCAAACCCGGACTAGCGGGGTCTACGAGCAGTACTTC
TRBJ2-5 TRBD1 NA TRBV5-1 CASSLNRGLYETQYF TGCGCCAGCAGCTTGAACAGGGGTTTGTATGAGACCCAGTACTTC
TRBJ1-5 NA NA TRBV7-9 CASSFQGSNSNQPQHF TGTGCCAGCAGCTTTCAGGGCTCGAATAGCAATCAGCCCCAGCATTTT
TRBJ2-3 NA NA TRBV7-9 CASSFSNINPTDTQYF TGTGCCAGCAGCTTTTCTAATATCAACCCCACAGATACGCAGTATTTT
TRBJ1-5 TRBD1 NA TRBV29-1 CSVYLTGSNQPQHF TGCAGCGTCTACTTGACAGGGTCCAATCAGCCCCAGCATTTT
TRBJ2-3 TRBD1 once TRBV2 CASSPRGRLDTQYF TGTGCCAGCAGCCCAAGGGGGCGCTTAGATACGCAGTATTTT
TRBJ1-5 NA NA TRBV5-5 CASSLAGGNQPQHF TGTGCCAGCAGCTTGGCCGGGGGGAATCAGCCCCAGCATTTT
TRBJ2-7 TRBD2 once TRBV13 CASSLRGLVYEQYF TGTGCCAGCAGCTTAAGGGGACTAGTGTACGAGCAGTACTTC
TRBJ2-7 NA NA TRBV4-2 CASSQDTARDTYEQYF TGTGCCAGCAGCCAAGATACCGCCCGGGATACCTACGAGCAGTACTTC
TRBJ2-3 TRBD1 NA TRBV6-6 CASSDRGASDTQYF TGTGCCAGCAGCGACAGGGGTGCTTCAGATACGCAGTATTTT
TRBJ2-7 TRBD2 NA TRBV19 CASSWREDSYEQYF TGTGCCAGTAGTTGGCGGGAGGACTCCTACGAGCAGTACTTC
TRBJ2-2 TRBD2 NA TRBV9 CASSGGLANTGELFF TGTGCCAGCAGCGGCGGACTAGCTAACACCGGGGAGCTGTTTTTT
TRBJ1-2 NA NA TRBV5-1 CASSLDGGFGGYTF TGCGCCAGCAGCTTGGACGGAGGTTTCGGTGGCTACACCTTC
TRBJ2-7 NA once TRBV5-4 CASSLRRDTYEQYF TGTGCCAGCAGCTTGCGAAGGGACACCTACGAGCAGTACTTC
TRBJ1-3 NA NA TRBV4-3 CASSQTGFSSGNTIYF TGCGCCAGCAGCCAAACAGGTTTTAGCTCTGGAAACACCATATATTTT
TRBJ1-5 TRBD1 NA TRBV9 CASSASGQAWQPQHF TGTGCCAGCAGCGCGAGCGGACAGGCCTGGCAGCCCCAGCATTTT
TRBJ2-1 NA NA TRBV7-9 CASTSAAATSYNEQFF TGTGCCAGCACCTCCGCCGCAGCGACCTCCTACAATGAGCAGTTCTTC
TRBJ2-7 TRBD1 NA TRBV7-7 CASSLGQGANYEQYF TGTGCTAGCAGCCTAGGACAGGGGGCGAACTACGAGCAGTACTTC
TRBJ2-1 TRBD2 NA TRBV7-3 CASSLGLAGVAEQFF TGTGCCAGCAGCTTAGGGTTAGCGGGAGTTGCTGAGCAGTTCTTC
TRBJ2-3 TRBD1 NA TRBV18 CASSLGQGSADTQYF TGTGCCAGCTCGTTGGGACAGGGGAGTGCAGATACGCAGTATTTT
TRBJ2-4 TRBD2 NA TRBV7-8 CASSMGTSVAKNIQYF TGTGCCAGCAGCATGGGGACTAGCGTCGCCAAAAACATTCAGTACTTC
TRBJ1-3 NA NA TRBV6-5 CASSPSGLSYTIYF TGTGCCAGCAGTCCATCAGGACTCTCCTACACCATATATTTT
TRBJ2-5 NA NA TRBV7-8 CASSFQAAQETQYF TGTGCCAGCAGCTTTCAGGCTGCGCAAGAGACCCAGTACTTC
TRBJ2-7 TRBD2 NA TRBV27 CASSLSIPSGSRREQYF TGTGCCAGCAGTTTATCGATACCTAGCGGGAGCCGTCGCGAGCAGTACTTC
TRBJ2-2 TRBD1 NA TRBV6-5 CASSWTGGAGTGELFF TGTGCCAGCAGTTGGACAGGGGGAGCGGGCACCGGGGAGCTGTTTTTT
TRBJ2-7 TRBD2 NA TRBV9 CASSVILSGSYEQYF TGTGCCAGCAGCGTAATACTAAGCGGGAGCTACGAGCAGTACTTC
TRBJ2-7 NA NA TRBV7-2 CASSSRSGGSYEQYF TGTGCCAGCAGCTCCCGTAGCGGAGGCTCCTACGAGCAGTACTTC
TRBJ2-7 TRBD2 NA TRBV28 CASQLAGEYAIKQYF TGTGCCAGCCAACTAGCGGGAGAGTACGCAATCAAGCAGTACTTC
TRBJ2-3 TRBD2 NA TRBV10-1 CASGPGLAGEADTQYF TGCGCCAGCGGCCCGGGACTAGCGGGAGAAGCAGATACGCAGTATTTT
TRBJ1-4 NA NA TRBV29-1 CSVEGQATELFF TGCAGCGTTGAAGGACAGGCGACGGAACTGTTTTTT